Included here is one TCR beta chain sequence, with context. Its antigen is still unknown. This record comes from a study of cytomegalovirus exposure and HLA in healthy donors. A multiplex PCR was run with 60 Vbeta primers and 13 Jbeta primers. Here immunoSEQ multiplex PCR was the method, and the copy in TCRdb shows in-frame clones only, minus some. The specimen's table records around 60,000 clones. Study results and caveats: Analyzed later, most CMV-associated TCR beta chains appeared HLA-restricted.

The receptor was isolated from a young woman in good health and CMV-seronegative. Sequenced input: PBMCs.

CDR3 sequence (DNA): TGTGCCAGCTCACCACCGGTGGCGGGGGTCTACAATGAGCAGTTCTTC. Translated, it gives CASSPPVAGVYNEQFF. V usage is TRBV18 and J usage is TRBJ2-1, with 7 bases matching TRBD2. Germline CDR1 is KGHSH and CDR2 is LQKENI. The CDR3 is 16 amino acids. V trimming: 0 bases; J trimming: 3 bases; junction bases outside the gene matches: 5.